The 29 T cell receptor beta chains below come from one sample, sequenced in a study of blood T cell repertoires in COVID-19. Assay: immunoSEQ multiplex PCR; the TCRdb copy retains only in-frame clones and omits some. The sample records some 30,000 clones, 80% to 90% being singletons. What was sequenced was peripheral blood. Receptors originate from a woman older than 75 with COVID-19, enrolled during active disease.

The chain employs TRBV5-1 and TRBJ2-3; maybe TRBD1 (5 bases). CDR1 and CDR2 (germline): SGHRS, YFSETQ. The CDR3 loop spans 15 amino acids. V lost 0 bases and J lost 1, with 9 bases in between. Written as DNA, the CDR3 is TGCGCCAGCAGCTTGGAGGGGCCACGCACAGATACGCAGTATTTT. It specifies CASSLEGPRTDTQYF.

The gene calls are TRBV5-1 and TRBJ1-1; 7 bases line up with TRBD1. The CDR3 is made up of 15 amino acids. Germline V gene sequence: CDR1 SGHRS, CDR2 YFSETQ. V lost 4 bases to trimming and J lost 0 bases; unmatched junction nucleotides: 6. CDR3 loop: CASSLGQLLNTEAFF. The CDR3 DNA sequence: TGCGCCAGCAGCCTGGGACAGCTTTTGAACACTGAAGCTTTCTTT.

The chain combines TRBV18 with TRBJ1-6; TRBD1 aligns across 10 bases. CDR3 length equals 14 residues. Losses at the gene ends were 5 bases for V and 9 bases for J; bases not matched to a gene: 4. Germline CDR1 reads KGHSH; CDR2 reads LQKENI. CDR3 protein: CASSETGGSSPLHF. The CDR3 nucleotides read TGTGCCAGCTCAGAGACAGGGGGCAGTTCACCCCTCCACTTT.

The chain joins TRBV18 to TRBJ1-2, with D perhaps matching TRBD1 (6 bases). The V gene's germline CDR1 is KGHSH and CDR2 LQKENI. The CDR3 loop spans 13 amino acids. Deletions cut 2 bases from V and 13 bases from J, with 17 bases between. This CDR3 is CASSPGGSRDLTF. CDR3 in DNA: TGTGCCAGCTCACCAGGGGGCAGCAGGGATCTCACCTTC. Looking up the rest from reference TRBV18 and TRBJ1-2 gives the full variable domain: NAGVMQNPRHLVRRRGQEARLRCSPMKGHSHVYWYRQLPEEGLKFMVYLQKENIIDESGMPKERFSAEFPKEGPSILRIQQVVRGDSAAYFCASSPGGSRDLTFGSGTRLTVV.

The J gene is TRBJ2-5, the V gene TRBV4-2; 11 nucleotides line up with TRBD2. The junction had 12 bases not matched to a gene; V was cut back by 4 bases and J by 2 bases. The germline V gene encodes CDR1 LGHNA and CDR2 YNFKEQ. The CDR3 runs 18 residues. The CDR3 nucleotides read TGTGCCAGCAGCCCCTTTATAAGACTAGCGGGGAAACAAGAGACCCAGTACTTC. It codes for CASSPFIRLAGKQETQYF.

The chain links TRBV5-1 to TRBJ1-1, with a weak D call TRBD1 (5 bases). V was trimmed by 4 bases and J by 1 base, leaving 8 bases between them. This CDR3 comprises 13 residues. CDR1 is SGHRS and CDR2 is YFSETQ in the germline V gene. CDR3 sequence (DNA): TGCGCCAGCAGCCTGCAGGGGAACACTGAAGCTTTCTTT. Its protein product is CASSLQGNTEAFF.

The chain carries TRBV5-6 and TRBJ1-2; the match to TRBD1 covers 9 bases. J gave up 5 bases and V 0 bases, and 5 bases lay outside the gene matches. The V gene's germline CDR1 is SGHDT and CDR2 YYEEEE. The CDR3 runs 15 residues. The CDR3, as DNA: TGTGCCAGCAGCTTGGAAGGGACAGGGCGATATGGCTACACCTTC. Translating gives CASSLEGTGRYGYTF.

The chain joins TRBV7-2 to TRBJ1-1, with TRBD1 as a possible D gene (6 bases). Per germline, CDR1 SGHTA and CDR2 FQGNSA. The V end lost 3 bases, the J end lost 3 bases, and 14 bases lay between the germline ends. This CDR3 has 15 residues. The CDR3 is CASSFNYRDDTEAFF. CDR3 DNA: TGTGCCAGCAGCTTCAACTACAGGGATGACACTGAAGCTTTCTTT.

The chain combines TRBV19 with TRBJ1-3; unclear D gene. This CDR3 has 14 amino acids. V lost 5 bases and J 0 bases, leaving 8 bases between the germline ends. The germline gives CDR1 LNHDA, CDR2 SQIVND (reference sequence). In DNA form, the CDR3 reads TGTGCCAGTAGTCCCCGGGACTCTGGAAACACCATATATTTT. It codes for CASSPRDSGNTIYF.

V and J are TRBV3-1 (or the pseudogene TRBV3-2) and TRBJ1-4, with 8 bases lining up with TRBD1. This CDR3 comprises 15 residues. Germline V gives CDR1 LGHDT, CDR2 YNNKEL (reference sequence). V lost 3 bases to trimming and J lost 7 bases; unmatched junction nucleotides: 7. The CDR3 bases are TGTGCCAGCAGCCACCGACAGGGGATTAGTGAAAAACTGTTTTTT. Amino acid sequence: CASSHRQGISEKLFF.

The chain joins TRBV6-2 or TRBV6-3 to TRBJ2-7, with D perhaps TRBD1 (7 bases). V was cut by 3 bases and J by 1 base, with 16 bases left in between. CDR3 length equals 16 residues. The germline V gene has CDR1 MNHEY and CDR2 SVGEGT. The CDR3 sequence is CASSYRVTGRSYEQYF. In DNA form, the CDR3 reads TGTGCCAGCAGTTATCGGGTGACAGGGAGGTCCTACGAGCAGTACTTC.

This sequence joins TRBV18 and TRBJ2-1; 7 bases agree with TRBD1. V lost 6 bases, J lost 4 bases, and 18 bases stayed unmatched. The germline gives CDR1 KGHSH, CDR2 LQKENI. The CDR3 has 18 residues. The CDR3 sequence: CASSEPHPGQNLYNEQFF. CDR3 nucleotides: TGTGCCAGCTCGGAACCCCACCCGGGACAGAACCTTTACAATGAGCAGTTCTTC.

The rearrangement links TRBV3-1 (or the pseudogene TRBV3-2) to TRBJ2-7, with 9 bases identical to TRBD1. The germline V gene encodes CDR1 LGHDT and CDR2 YNNKEL (reference sequence). V shed 0 bases, J shed 1 base, and the junction held 7 bases outside the gene matches. The CDR3 sequence is 17 residues long. DNA for the CDR3: TGTGCCAGCAGCCAAGATCTCCCGGGACAGGGTTCCTACGAGCAGTACTTC. This sequence encodes CASSQDLPGQGSYEQYF.

The CDR3 sequence is CASSLAAGSKEHF. In nucleotides, the CDR3 is TGCGCCAGCAGCTTGGCGGCAGGGTCAAAGGAGCATTTT. The rearrangement links TRBV5-1 to TRBJ1-5; a weak D match, TRBD1 (5 bases). CDR1 and CDR2 from the germline V gene are SGHRS and YFSETQ. V shed 0 bases and J shed 14 bases, with 15 bases lying between them. This CDR3 has 13 residues.

The CDR3 protein is CACTRTGAYEQYF. The CDR3 region has the DNA TGTGCCTGTACGCGGACAGGGGCCTACGAGCAGTACTTC. This chain links TRBV30 with TRBJ2-7; TRBD1 matches 9 bases. The CDR3 contains 13 residues. J gave up 2 bases and V 6 bases, and 5 bases lay outside the gene matches. Per germline, CDR1 GTSNPN and CDR2 SVGIG (reference sequence).

The chain joins TRBV7-9 to TRBJ1-2; D remains unclear. The CDR3 loop spans 12 amino acids. CDR1 and CDR2 from the germline V gene are SEHNR and FQNEAQ (reference sequence). Deletions cut 8 bases from V and 2 bases from J, with 9 bases between. The CDR3 DNA follows: TGTGCCAGCGAGCGTTTAAACTATGGCTACACCTTC. This codes for CASERLNYGYTF.

The chain recombines TRBV2 with TRBJ2-5; D remains ambiguous. Trimming pared 4 bases from V and 5 bases from J, leaving 11 bases between. Germline V CDR1 and CDR2: SNHLY, FYNNEI. CDR3 size: 13 residues. Here the CDR3 reads CASSGDGPETQYF. Written as DNA, the CDR3 is TGTGCCAGCAGTGGAGATGGTCCCGAGACCCAGTACTTC.

By its share, this clone is medium-sized. This chain joins TRBV7-6 and TRBJ2-7, with TRBD2 matching over 8 bases. The CDR3 length is 13 residues. Germline trimming cut 5 bases from V and 6 bases from J; bases unmatched to any gene: 6. The germline V gene encodes CDR1 SGHVS and CDR2 FNYEAQ. Here the CDR3 reads CASSLSGEVEQYF. The CDR3, as DNA: TGTGCCAGCAGCCTTAGCGGGGAGGTCGAGCAGTACTTC.

The V call is TRBV19, the J call TRBJ2-2; weak D call: TRBD2 (5 bases). The CDR3 extends over 14 amino acids. V was trimmed by 5 bases and J by 1 base, leaving 8 bases between them. Germline V gene data show CDR1 as LNHDA and CDR2 as SQIVND (reference sequence). CDR3 region: CASSSGKNTGELFF. The CDR3 nucleotides read TGTGCCAGTAGTTCGGGGAAGAACACCGGGGAGCTGTTTTTT.

For the CDR3, the DNA is TGTGCCTGGAAGCGGGGGTACTCTGGGGCCAACGTCCTGACTTTC. It codes for CAWKRGYSGANVLTF. V is TRBV30 and J is TRBJ2-6; TRBD2 agrees at 8 bases. Trimming cost V 4 bases and J 0 bases; bases outside gene matches: 2. The CDR3 consists of 15 residues. Germline V gene data show CDR1 as GTSNPN and CDR2 as SVGIG (reference sequence).

J is TRBJ1-5 and V is TRBV12-3 or TRBV12-4; unclear D gene. The CDR3 consists of 12 residues. Trimming stripped 6 bases from V and 4 bases from J, with 7 bases between. CDR3 in amino acids: CASSFTNQPQHF. CDR3 DNA sequence: TGTGCCAGCAGCTTCACAAATCAGCCCCAGCATTTT.

This clone was seen only a few times. The gene calls are TRBV19 and TRBJ1-2; D remains ambiguous. CDR1 is LNHDA, CDR2 SQIVND, per germline (reference sequence). The CDR3 runs to 12 residues. V shed 7 bases and J shed 2 bases, with 8 bases lying between them. For the CDR3, the DNA is TGTGCCAGTACAGGTCCCAACTATGGCTACACCTTC. As protein: CASTGPNYGYTF.

The V and J genes are TRBV9 and TRBJ2-7; 13 bases are a match to TRBD2. J was trimmed by 0 bases and V by 0 bases; bases with no gene match: 6. CDR3 length equals 18 residues. CDR1 and CDR2 from the germline V gene are SGDLS and YYNGEE. CDR3 amino acids: CASSVATTSGGASYEQYF. In DNA form, the CDR3 reads TGTGCCAGCAGCGTAGCTACAACTAGCGGGGGGGCCTCCTACGAGCAGTACTTC.

The V gene is TRBV11-1, the J gene TRBJ2-7, with TRBD1 matching 7 bases. Germline loops: CDR1 SGHAT, CDR2 FQDESV (reference sequence). The V gene end was trimmed by 3 bases and the J gene end by 1 base; junction bases not matched to a gene: 3. This CDR3 has 14 residues. CDR3 sequence (DNA): TGTGCCAGCAGCTTCGGGGACAGTTCCTACGAGCAGTACTTC. Translated: CASSFGDSSYEQYF.

J is TRBJ2-7 and V is TRBV6-1; a possible D gene is TRBD2 (6 bases). The CDR3 is made up of 14 amino acids. V was pared by 3 bases and J by 1 base, with 10 bases between. The germline gives CDR1 MNHNS, CDR2 SASEGT. CDR3 DNA sequence: TGTGCCAGCAGTGAGGACTACCGATCCTACGAGCAGTACTTC. Its protein product is CASSEDYRSYEQYF.

This rearrangement joins TRBV3-1 (or the pseudogene TRBV3-2) to TRBJ1-3; possible D gene TRBD1, 6 bases. The length of the CDR3 is 15 residues. The V and J ends lost 1 base and 7 bases respectively, with 14 bases between them. CDR1 is LGHDT, CDR2 YNNKEL, per germline (reference sequence). As DNA, the CDR3 is TGTGCCAGCAGCCAAGGAAACAGGGTAGGGAACACCATATATTTT. It codes for CASSQGNRVGNTIYF.

The J gene is TRBJ1-2, the V gene TRBV15; 8 nucleotides match TRBD1. V was pared by 1 base and J by 8 bases, with 6 bases of the junction left unmatched. The germline V gene encodes CDR1 LNHNV and CDR2 YYDKDF (reference sequence). There are 14 residues in the CDR3. CDR3 in DNA: TGTGCCACCAGCAGAGTCACAGGGGGATACGGCTACACCTTC. Its protein is CATSRVTGGYGYTF. The full variable domain, with the rest looked up from reference TRBV15 and TRBJ1-2, is DAMVIQNPRYQVTQFGKPVTLSCSQTLNHNVMYWYQQKSSQAPKLLFHYYDKDFNNEADTPDNFQSRRPNTSFCFLDIRSPGLGDTAMYLCATSRVTGGYGYTFGSGTRLTVV.

The chain uses TRBV5-1 and TRBJ2-1; 9 bases are a match to TRBD1. V gave up 0 bases and J gave up 5 bases; unmatched junction bases: 3. Looked up from germline, CDR1 is SGHRS and CDR2 is YFSETQ. The CDR3 sequence is 15 residues long. This chain's CDR3 is CASSLGDRDHNEQFF. In DNA, the CDR3 is TGCGCCAGCAGCTTGGGGGACAGGGATCACAATGAGCAGTTCTTC.

This chain connects TRBV4-1 to TRBJ1-2; 8 bases agree with TRBD1. The CDR3 runs 14 residues. V shed 5 bases, J shed 7 bases, and the junction held 9 bases outside the gene matches. The germline gives CDR1 MGHRA, CDR2 YSYEKL. CDR3 DNA: TGCGCCAGCAGCAAACAGGGGGTTGATGCTGGCTACACCTTC. Amino acids: CASSKQGVDAGYTF.